Shown below are 10 T cell receptor beta chains from a single sample sequenced in a study of T cell responses to AZD1222 COVID-19 vaccine. The assay was immunoSEQ multiplex PCR, and TCRdb's table has in-frame clones only and misses some. The profile covers just over 150,000 clones, with around 87% appearing a single time and roughly 10% taken by the ten largest. The sequencing used peripheral blood, collected 28 days after the second AZD1222 dose. These receptors came from an adult who received the AZD1222 COVID-19 vaccine.

This chain links TRBV5-6 with TRBJ2-1; 10 nucleotides align to TRBD1. CDR1 SGHDT and CDR2 YYEEEE come from the germline V gene. With V trimmed by 3 bases and J by 1 base, 10 bases remained unmatched. The CDR3 has 18 residues. The DNA for the CDR3 is TGTGCCAGCAGCTCCTCCCTATGGGACAGGGGTTCCTACAATGAGCAGTTCTTC. Protein product: CASSSSLWDRGSYNEQFF.

The chain employs TRBV4-3 and TRBJ2-3; TRBD2 agrees at 10 bases. With 0 bases clipped from V and 0 bases from J, the junction kept 12 bases outside the gene matches. CDR1 and CDR2 (germline): LGHNA, YSLEER. The CDR3 consists of 20 residues. In nucleotides, the CDR3 is TGCGCCAGCAGCCAAGATCTTTCTAGCGGGAGAGTTCGTAGCACAGATACGCAGTATTTT. Translation: CASSQDLSSGRVRSTDTQYF.

The J gene is TRBJ2-1, the V gene TRBV19; 12 positions agree with TRBD2. Looked up from germline, CDR1 is LNHDA and CDR2 is SQIVND (reference sequence). The CDR3 has 16 amino acids. V shed 5 bases and J 4 bases; nucleotides not matched to a gene: 6. Written as DNA, the CDR3 is TGTGCCAGTAGTCTGGGGACTAGCGGGCCATACAATGAGCAGTTCTTC. It yields the protein CASSLGTSGPYNEQFF.

The genes are TRBV24-1 and TRBJ2-1, with D hard to call. The CDR3 consists of 11 residues. The V gene lost 5 bases and the J gene lost 13 bases, with 11 bases spanning the gap. Germline V lookup: CDR1 KGHDR, CDR2 SFDVKD. The CDR3 protein is CATSGRSEQFF. The CDR3 region has the DNA TGTGCCACCAGTGGAAGATCGGAACAGTTCTTC.

This chain connects TRBV10-3 to TRBJ2-7, with 9 bases lining up with TRBD1. V dropped 2 bases and J dropped 5; count of bases not matched to a gene: 1. Germline V CDR1 and CDR2: ENHRY, SYGVKD. This CDR3 comprises 13 residues. The CDR3 DNA reads as TGTGCCATCAGTGAGGGACAGGGGAACGAGCAGTACTTC. Protein: CAISEGQGNEQYF.

The chain is built from TRBV7-2 and TRBJ2-7; D gene unclear. V gave up 5 bases and J gave up 1 base, with 15 bases separating them. Germline CDR1 reads SGHTA; CDR2 reads FQGNSA. The CDR3 spans 15 residues. The CDR3 spells CASSDRTARSYEQYF. CDR3 nucleotides: TGTGCCAGCAGCGACCGGACCGCCAGATCCTACGAGCAGTACTTC.

The V call is TRBV11-1, the J call TRBJ1-2; weak D call: TRBD1 (6 bases). Germline CDR1 and CDR2: SGHAT and FQDESV (reference sequence). The germline V and J ends were trimmed by 5 bases and 4 bases, with 17 bases remaining between them. This CDR3 contains 15 residues. The CDR3, as DNA: TGTGCCAGCAGCCTCCTCCCACAGGGAGGCTATGGCTACACCTTC. It specifies CASSLLPQGGYGYTF.

The chain employs TRBV7-8 and TRBJ2-7; D is tentatively TRBD1 or TRBD2 (5 bases each). This CDR3 is built from 14 residues. The V end was cut by 1 base, the J end by 4 bases, with 11 bases between. Looked up from germline, CDR1 is SGHVS and CDR2 is FQNEAQ. The CDR3 region has the DNA TGTGCCAGCAGCTTAGGAGGGGCAAAGTACGAGCAGTACTTC. Its protein is CASSLGGAKYEQYF.

This rearrangement joins TRBV7-8 to TRBJ2-7; D remains unclear. V lost 3 bases and J lost 2, with 8 bases in between. This CDR3 contains 13 residues. Germline CDR1 is SGHVS and CDR2 is FQNEAQ. CDR3 region: CASSLGITYEQYF. Written as DNA, the CDR3 is TGTGCCAGCAGCTTGGGAATTACCTACGAGCAGTACTTC.

The chain employs TRBV5-5 and TRBJ1-1; 9 bases are a match to TRBD1. The V segment lost 4 bases and the J segment 5 bases; nucleotides outside the gene matches: 18. The length of the CDR3 is 18 residues. The germline gives CDR1 SGHKS, CDR2 YYEKEE (reference sequence). The CDR3 region has the DNA TGTGCCAGCAGCAGGATCCACCGGGACAGGGTTGTGGGAACTGAAGCTTTCTTT. This sequence encodes CASSRIHRDRVVGTEAFF.